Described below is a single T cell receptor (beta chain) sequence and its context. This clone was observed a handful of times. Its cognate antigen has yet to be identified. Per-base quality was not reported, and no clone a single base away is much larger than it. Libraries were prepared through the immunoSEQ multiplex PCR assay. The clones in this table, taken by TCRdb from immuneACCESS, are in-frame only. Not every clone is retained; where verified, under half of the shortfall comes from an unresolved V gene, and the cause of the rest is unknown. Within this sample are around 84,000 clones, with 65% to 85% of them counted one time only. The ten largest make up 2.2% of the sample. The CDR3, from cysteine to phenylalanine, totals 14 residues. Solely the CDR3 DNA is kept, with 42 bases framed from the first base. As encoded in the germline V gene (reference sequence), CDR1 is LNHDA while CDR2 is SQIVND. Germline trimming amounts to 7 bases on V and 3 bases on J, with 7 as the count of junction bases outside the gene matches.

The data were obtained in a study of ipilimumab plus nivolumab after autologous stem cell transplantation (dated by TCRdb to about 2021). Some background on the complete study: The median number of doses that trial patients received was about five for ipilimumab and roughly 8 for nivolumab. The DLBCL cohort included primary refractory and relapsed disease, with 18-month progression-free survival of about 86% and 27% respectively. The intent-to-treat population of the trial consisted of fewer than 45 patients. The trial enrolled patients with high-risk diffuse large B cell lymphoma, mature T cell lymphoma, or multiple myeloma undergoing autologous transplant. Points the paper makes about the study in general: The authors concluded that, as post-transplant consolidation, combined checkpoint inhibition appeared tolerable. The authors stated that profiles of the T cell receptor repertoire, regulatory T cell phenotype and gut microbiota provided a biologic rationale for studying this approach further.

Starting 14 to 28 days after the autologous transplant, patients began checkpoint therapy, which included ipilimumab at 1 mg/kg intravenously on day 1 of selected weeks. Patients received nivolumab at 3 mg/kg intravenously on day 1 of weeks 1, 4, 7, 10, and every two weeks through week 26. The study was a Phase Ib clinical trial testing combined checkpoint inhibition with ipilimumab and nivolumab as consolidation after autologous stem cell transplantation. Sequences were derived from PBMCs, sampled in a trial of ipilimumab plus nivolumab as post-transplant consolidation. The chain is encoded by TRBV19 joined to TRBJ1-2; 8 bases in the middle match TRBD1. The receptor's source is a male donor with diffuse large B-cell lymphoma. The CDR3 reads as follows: CASKGSQGDYGYTF. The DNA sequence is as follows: TGTGCCAGTAAGGGCTCACAGGGGGACTATGGCTACACCTTC. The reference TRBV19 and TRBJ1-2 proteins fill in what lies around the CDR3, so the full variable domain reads DGGITQSPKYLFRKEGQNVTLSCEQNLNHDAMYWYRQDPGQGLRLIYYSQIVNDFQKGDIAEGYSVSREKKESFPLTVTSAQKNPTAFYLCASKGSQGDYGYTFGSGTRLTVV.